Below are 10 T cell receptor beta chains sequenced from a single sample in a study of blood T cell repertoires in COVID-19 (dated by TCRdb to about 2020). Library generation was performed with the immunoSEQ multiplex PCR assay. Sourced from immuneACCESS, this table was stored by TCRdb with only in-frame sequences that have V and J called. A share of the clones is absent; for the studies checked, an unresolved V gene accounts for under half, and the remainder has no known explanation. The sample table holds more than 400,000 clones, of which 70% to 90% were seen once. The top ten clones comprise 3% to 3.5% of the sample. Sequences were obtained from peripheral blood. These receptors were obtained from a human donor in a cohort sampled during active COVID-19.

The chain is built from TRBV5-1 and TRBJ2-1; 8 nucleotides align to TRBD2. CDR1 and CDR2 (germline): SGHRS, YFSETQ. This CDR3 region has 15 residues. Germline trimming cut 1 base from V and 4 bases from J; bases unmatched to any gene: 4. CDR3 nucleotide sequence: TGCGCCAGCAGCTTGAGTAGCGGGGCATACAATGAGCAGTTCTTC. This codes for CASSLSSGAYNEQFF.

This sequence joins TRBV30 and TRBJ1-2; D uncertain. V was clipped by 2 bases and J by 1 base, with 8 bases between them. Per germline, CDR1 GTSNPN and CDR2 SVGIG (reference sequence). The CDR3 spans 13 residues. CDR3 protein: CAWSPGVNYGYTF. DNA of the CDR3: TGTGCCTGGAGTCCCGGAGTTAACTATGGCTACACCTTC.

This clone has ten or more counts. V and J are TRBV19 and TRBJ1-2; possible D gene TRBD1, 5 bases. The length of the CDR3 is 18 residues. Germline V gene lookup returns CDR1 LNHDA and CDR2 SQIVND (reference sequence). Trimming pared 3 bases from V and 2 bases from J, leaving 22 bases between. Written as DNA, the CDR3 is TGTGCCAGTAGTATGGATGGCAGGGCGAGCTCCCCAAACTATGGCTACACCTTC. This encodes CASSMDGRASSPNYGYTF. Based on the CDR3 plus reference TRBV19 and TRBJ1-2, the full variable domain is DGGITQSPKYLFRKEGQNVTLSCEQNLNHDAMYWYRQDPGQGLRLIYYSQIVNDFQKGDIAEGYSVSREKKESFPLTVTSAQKNPTAFYLCASSMDGRASSPNYGYTFGSGTRLTVV.

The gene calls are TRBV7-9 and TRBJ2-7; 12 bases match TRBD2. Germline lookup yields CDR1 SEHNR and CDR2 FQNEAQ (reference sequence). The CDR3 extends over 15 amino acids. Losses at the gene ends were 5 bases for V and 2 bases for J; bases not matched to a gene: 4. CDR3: CASSQTSGSTYEQYF. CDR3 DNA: TGTGCCAGCAGCCAGACTAGCGGGAGTACCTACGAGCAGTACTTC.

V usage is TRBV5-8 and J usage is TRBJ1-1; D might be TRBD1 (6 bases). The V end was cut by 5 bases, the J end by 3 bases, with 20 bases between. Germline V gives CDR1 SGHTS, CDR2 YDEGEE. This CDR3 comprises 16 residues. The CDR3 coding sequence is TGTGCCAGCAGTCTCCGGGGAGGGGGGAGCTACACTGAAGCTTTCTTT. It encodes CASSLRGGGSYTEAFF. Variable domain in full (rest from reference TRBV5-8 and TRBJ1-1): EAGVTQSPTHLIKTRGQQATLRCSPISGHTSVYWYQQALGLGLQFLLWYDEGEERNRGNFPPRFSGRQFPNYSSELNVNALELEDSALYLCASSLRGGGSYTEAFFGQGTRLTVV.

The CDR3 protein is CASSLWAGETQYF. The CDR3 DNA sequence: TGTGCCAGCAGCTTATGGGCGGGTGAGACCCAGTACTTC. This chain joins TRBV7-3 and TRBJ2-5; perhaps TRBD2 as D (5 bases). V shed 2 bases and J shed 5 bases, with 9 bases lying between them. This CDR3 has 13 residues. Germline V lookup: CDR1 SGHTA, CDR2 FQGTGA.

The CDR3 nucleotides read TGCGCCAGCAGCCAAGCGTGGGACAGCCGCAATCAGCCCCAGCATTTT. It is translated as CASSQAWDSRNQPQHF. V and J are TRBV4-1 and TRBJ1-5; 7 nucleotides line up with TRBD1. There are 16 residues in the CDR3. Trimming took 1 base from V and 2 from J; bases not matched to a gene: 5. Germline CDR1 and CDR2: MGHRA and YSYEKL.

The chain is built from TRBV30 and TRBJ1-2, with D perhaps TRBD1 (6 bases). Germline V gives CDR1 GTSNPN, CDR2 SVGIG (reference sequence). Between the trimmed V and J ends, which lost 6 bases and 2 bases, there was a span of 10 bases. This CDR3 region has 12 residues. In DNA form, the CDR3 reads TGTGCCTGTACAGGGCCCAACTATGGCTACACCTTC. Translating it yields CACTGPNYGYTF.

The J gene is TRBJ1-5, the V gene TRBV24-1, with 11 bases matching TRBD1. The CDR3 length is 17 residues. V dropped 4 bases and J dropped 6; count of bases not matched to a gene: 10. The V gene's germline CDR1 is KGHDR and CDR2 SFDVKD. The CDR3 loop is CATSDRSGTGGGQPQHF. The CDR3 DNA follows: TGTGCCACCAGTGACCGGTCCGGGACAGGGGGAGGTCAGCCCCAGCATTTT.

CDR3 DNA: TGCGCCAGCAGCCTAGCGGTCAGCACAGATACGCAGTATTTT. Protein product: CASSLAVSTDTQYF. V and J are TRBV5-1 and TRBJ2-3; 7 bases line up with TRBD2. Trimming at V came to 4 bases and at J to 0 bases, leaving 2 bases not matched to a gene. The CDR3 is made up of 14 amino acids. The V gene's germline CDR1 is SGHRS and CDR2 YFSETQ.